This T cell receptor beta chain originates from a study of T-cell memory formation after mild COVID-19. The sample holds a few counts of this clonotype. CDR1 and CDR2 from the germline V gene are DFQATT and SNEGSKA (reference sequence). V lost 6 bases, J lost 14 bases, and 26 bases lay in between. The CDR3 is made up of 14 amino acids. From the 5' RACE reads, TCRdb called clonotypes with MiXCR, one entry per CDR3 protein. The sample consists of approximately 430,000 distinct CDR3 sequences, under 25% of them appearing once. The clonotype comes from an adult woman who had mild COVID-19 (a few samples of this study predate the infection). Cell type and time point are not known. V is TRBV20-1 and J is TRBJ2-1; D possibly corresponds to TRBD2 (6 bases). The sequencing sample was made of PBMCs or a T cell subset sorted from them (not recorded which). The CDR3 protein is CSARRPGTYVYEFF. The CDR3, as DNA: TGCAGTGCCCGGAGGCCCGGGACTTACGTTTATGAGTTCTTC.